These T cell receptor beta chains were read from a single sample in a study of T cell responses to AZD1222 COVID-19 vaccine. The protocol was immunoSEQ multiplex PCR, while the TCRdb copy is restricted to in-frame clones and leaves out a portion. Of approximately 130,000 clones listed, roughly 93% are singletons. The specimen comprised peripheral blood, sampled on day 0 of AZD1222 vaccination. The receptors were sampled from an adult in good health. CDR3s include the opening cysteine and the closing phenylalanine or tryptophan. A D gene is named only where the DNA matches it firmly. Clone size appears in some rows only: once, few, many, or a class for an expanded clone.

size: -; J: TRBJ2-2; V: TRBV9; D: -; CDR3: CASSVGRGAGELFF; DNA: TGTGCCAGCAGCGTAGGAAGGGGCGCCGGGGAGCTGTTTTTT
size: once; J: TRBJ1-5; V: TRBV21-1; D: -; CDR3: CASICDRGRVCNQPQHF; DNA: TGTGCCAGCATCTGTGACAGGGGTAGGGTATGCAATCAGCCCCAGCATTTT
size: -; J: TRBJ2-2; V: TRBV6-6; D: TRBD1; CDR3: CASSPDRANTGELFF; DNA: TGTGCCAGCAGTCCGGACAGGGCGAACACCGGGGAGCTGTTTTTT
size: -; J: TRBJ1-2; V: TRBV7-8; D: -; CDR3: CASRLNSNPNYGYTF; DNA: TGTGCCAGCAGACTGAATTCTAATCCTAACTATGGCTACACCTTC
size: -; J: TRBJ2-5; V: TRBV28; D: TRBD2; CDR3: CASSTPGLAFQETQYF; DNA: TGTGCCAGCAGTACTCCGGGACTAGCGTTTCAAGAGACCCAGTACTTC
size: -; J: TRBJ1-1; V: TRBV7-9; D: TRBD1; CDR3: CASSPGTGANTEAFF; DNA: TGTGCCAGCAGCCCCGGGACAGGGGCGAACACTGAAGCTTTCTTT
size: -; J: TRBJ1-2; V: TRBV21-1; D: -; CDR3: CASSKGSGTNYGYTF; DNA: TGTGCCAGCAGCAAAGGTTCCGGGACTAACTATGGCTACACCTTC
size: -; J: TRBJ1-6; V: TRBV27; D: -; CDR3: CASSLEPYNSPLHF; DNA: TGTGCCAGCAGTTTAGAACCCTATAATTCACCCCTCCACTTT
size: -; J: TRBJ2-5; V: TRBV5-1; D: -; CDR3: CASSPRDYQETQYF; DNA: TGCGCCAGCAGCCCCAGGGACTACCAAGAGACCCAGTACTTC
size: -; J: TRBJ2-7; V: TRBV30; D: -; CDR3: CAWSVSGGEQYF; DNA: TGTGCCTGGAGTGTAAGTGGCGGCGAGCAGTACTTC
size: -; J: TRBJ1-1; V: TRBV5-5; D: -; CDR3: CASSLLGSTNTEAFF; DNA: TGTGCCAGCAGCTTGCTCGGTTCAACGAACACTGAAGCTTTCTTT
size: -; J: TRBJ2-7; V: TRBV19; D: TRBD2; CDR3: CASSISDTGGQYF; DNA: TGTGCCAGTAGTATTAGCGATACGGGAGGGCAGTACTTC
size: -; J: TRBJ1-5; V: TRBV5-1; D: -; CDR3: CASSLAGDRQPQHF; DNA: TGCGCCAGCAGCTTGGCAGGGGATCGGCAGCCCCAGCATTTT
size: -; J: TRBJ2-3; V: TRBV5-6; D: -; CDR3: CASSGEQTDTQYF; DNA: TGTGCCAGCAGCGGCGAACAAACAGATACGCAGTATTTT
size: -; J: TRBJ1-5; V: TRBV28; D: -; CDR3: CASSLAGLYSNQPQHF; DNA: TGTGCCAGCAGTTTAGCAGGCTTATATAGCAATCAGCCCCAGCATTTT
size: -; J: TRBJ1-2; V: TRBV11-1; D: TRBD1; CDR3: CASSIGQGTSGYTF; DNA: TGTGCCAGCAGCATAGGACAGGGGACCTCTGGCTACACCTTC
size: few; J: TRBJ1-2; V: TRBV15; D: TRBD1; CDR3: CATSRGGVRDRGQGGYTF; DNA: TGTGCCACCAGCAGAGGCGGGGTCCGGGACAGGGGGCAAGGTGGCTACACCTTC
size: -; J: TRBJ2-7; V: TRBV10-2; D: -; CDR3: CASSEPGTYEQYF; DNA: TGCGCCAGCAGTGAACCAGGTACCTACGAGCAGTACTTC
size: once; J: TRBJ1-2; V: TRBV28; D: TRBD1; CDR3: CASSRTGRYGYTF; DNA: TGTGCCAGCAGCAGGACAGGGAGGTATGGCTACACCTTC
size: -; J: TRBJ1-2; V: TRBV10-2; D: -; CDR3: CASSEQADYGGYTF; DNA: TGCGCCAGCAGTGAGCAGGCTGACTATGGTGGCTACACCTTC
size: -; J: TRBJ1-6; V: TRBV11-2; D: TRBD1; CDR3: CASSSGQGNSPLHF; DNA: TGTGCCAGCAGCTCGGGACAGGGTAATTCACCCCTCCACTTT